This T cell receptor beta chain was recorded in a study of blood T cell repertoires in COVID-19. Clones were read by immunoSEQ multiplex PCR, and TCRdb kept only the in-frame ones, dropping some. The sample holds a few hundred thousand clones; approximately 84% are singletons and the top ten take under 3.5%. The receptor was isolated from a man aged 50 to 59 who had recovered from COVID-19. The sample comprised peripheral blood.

In DNA form, the CDR3 reads TGTGCCAGTAGCCTCCTAGTGGGTAGCGGGACAGATACGCAGTATTTT. The encoded protein is CASSLLVGSGTDTQYF. The chain combines TRBV19 with TRBJ2-3; 7 nucleotides match TRBD2. This CDR3 is built from 16 residues. Germline lookup yields CDR1 LNHDA and CDR2 SQIVND (reference sequence). The ends lost 6 bases at V and 3 bases at J; junction bases unmatched: 12.